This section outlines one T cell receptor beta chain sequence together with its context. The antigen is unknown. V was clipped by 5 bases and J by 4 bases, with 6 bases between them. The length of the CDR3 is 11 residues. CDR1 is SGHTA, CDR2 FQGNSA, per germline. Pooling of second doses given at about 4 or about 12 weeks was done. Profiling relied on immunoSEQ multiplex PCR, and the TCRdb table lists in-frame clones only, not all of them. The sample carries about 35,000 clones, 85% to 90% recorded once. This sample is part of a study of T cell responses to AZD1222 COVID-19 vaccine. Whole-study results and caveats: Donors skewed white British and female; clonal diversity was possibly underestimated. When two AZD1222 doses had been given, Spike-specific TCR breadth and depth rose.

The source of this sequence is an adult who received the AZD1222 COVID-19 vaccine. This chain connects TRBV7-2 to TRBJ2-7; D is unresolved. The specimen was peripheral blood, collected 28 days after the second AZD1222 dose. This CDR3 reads CASSPKYEQYF. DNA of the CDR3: TGTGCCAGCAGCCCTAAGTACGAGCAGTACTTC.